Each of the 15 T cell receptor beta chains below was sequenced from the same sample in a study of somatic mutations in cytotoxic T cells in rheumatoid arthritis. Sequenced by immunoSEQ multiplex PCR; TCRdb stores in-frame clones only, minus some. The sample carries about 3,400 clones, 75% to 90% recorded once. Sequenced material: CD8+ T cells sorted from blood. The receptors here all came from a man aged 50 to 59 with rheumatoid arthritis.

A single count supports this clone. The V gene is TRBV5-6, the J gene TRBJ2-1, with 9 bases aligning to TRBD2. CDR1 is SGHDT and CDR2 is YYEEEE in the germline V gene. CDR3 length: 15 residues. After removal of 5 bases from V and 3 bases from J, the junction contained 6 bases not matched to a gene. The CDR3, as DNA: TGTGCCAGCAGTCCGACTAGCGGTTACTACAATGAGCAGTTCTTC. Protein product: CASSPTSGYYNEQFF. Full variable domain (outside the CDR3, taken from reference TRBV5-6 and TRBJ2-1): DAGVTQSPTHLIKTRGQQVTLRCSPKSGHDTVSWYQQALGQGPQFIFQYYEEEERQRGNFPDRFSGHQFPNYSSELNVNALLLGDSALYLCASSPTSGYYNEQFFGPGTRLTVL.

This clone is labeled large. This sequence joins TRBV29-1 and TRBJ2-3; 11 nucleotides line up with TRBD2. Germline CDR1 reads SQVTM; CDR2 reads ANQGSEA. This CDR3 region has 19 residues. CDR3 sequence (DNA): TGCAGTATCCCCTTAGGGCTAGCGGGAGGTTCTACTAGCACAGATACGCAGTATTTT. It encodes CSIPLGLAGGSTSTDTQYF.

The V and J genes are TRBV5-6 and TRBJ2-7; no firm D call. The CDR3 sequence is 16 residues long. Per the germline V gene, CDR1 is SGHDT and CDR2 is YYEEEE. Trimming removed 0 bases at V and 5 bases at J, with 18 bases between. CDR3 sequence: CASSLVARTGRHEQYF. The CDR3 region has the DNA TGTGCCAGCAGCTTGGTGGCCCGCACTGGGCGCCACGAGCAGTACTTC.

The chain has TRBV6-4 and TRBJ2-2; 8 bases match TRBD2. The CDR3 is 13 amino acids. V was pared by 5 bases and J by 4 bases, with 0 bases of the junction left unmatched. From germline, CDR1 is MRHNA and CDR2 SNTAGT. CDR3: CASSSGSTGELFF. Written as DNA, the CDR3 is TGTGCCAGCAGTAGCGGGAGCACCGGGGAGCTGTTTTTT.

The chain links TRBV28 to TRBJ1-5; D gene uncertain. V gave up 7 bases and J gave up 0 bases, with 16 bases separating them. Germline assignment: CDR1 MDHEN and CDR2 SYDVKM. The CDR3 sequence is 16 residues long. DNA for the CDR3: TGTGCCAGCACCCTGAGGGCACCCCATAGCAATCAGCCCCAGCATTTT. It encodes CASTLRAPHSNQPQHF. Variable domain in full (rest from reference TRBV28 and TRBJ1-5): DVKVTQSSRYLVKRTGEKVFLECVQDMDHENMFWYRQDPGLGLRLIYFSYDVKMKEKGDIPEGYSVSREKKERFSLILESASTNQTSMYLCASTLRAPHSNQPQHFGDGTRLSIL.

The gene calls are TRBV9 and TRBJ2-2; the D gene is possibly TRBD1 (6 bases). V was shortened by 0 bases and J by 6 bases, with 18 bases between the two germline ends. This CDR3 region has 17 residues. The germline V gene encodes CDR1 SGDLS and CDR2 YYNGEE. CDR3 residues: CASSVGDHRDIPGELFF. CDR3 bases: TGTGCCAGCAGCGTAGGGGACCACCGGGACATCCCCGGGGAGCTGTTTTTT. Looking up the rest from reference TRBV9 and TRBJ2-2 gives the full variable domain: DSGVTQTPKHLITATGQRVTLRCSPRSGDLSVYWYQQSLDQGLQFLIQYYNGEERAKGNILERFSAQQFPDLHSELNLSSLELGDSALYFCASSVGDHRDIPGELFFGEGSRLTVL.

Here the CDR3 DNA reads TGTGCCAGCAGCCGTTCCACGGATGAGCAGTTCTTC. As protein: CASSRSTDEQFF. V is TRBV4-2 and J is TRBJ2-1; unclear D gene. V lost 4 bases, J lost 8 bases, and 9 bases lay in between. Germline V gene lookup returns CDR1 LGHNA and CDR2 YNFKEQ. CDR3 length equals 12 residues.

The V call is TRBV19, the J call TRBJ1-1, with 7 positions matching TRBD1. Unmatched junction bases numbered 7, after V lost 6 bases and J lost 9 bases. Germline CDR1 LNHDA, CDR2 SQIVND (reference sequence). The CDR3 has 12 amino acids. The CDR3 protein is CASRKGDSQAFF. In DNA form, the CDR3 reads TGTGCCAGTAGAAAAGGGGACAGTCAAGCTTTCTTT.

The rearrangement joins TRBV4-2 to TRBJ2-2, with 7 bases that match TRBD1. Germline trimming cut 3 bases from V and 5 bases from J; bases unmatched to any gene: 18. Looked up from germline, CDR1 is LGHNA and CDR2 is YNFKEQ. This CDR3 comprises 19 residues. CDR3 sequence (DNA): TGTGCCAGCAGCCAGAAGGGGGCGCATGGATCCATGGATACCGGGGAGCTGTTTTTT. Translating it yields CASSQKGAHGSMDTGELFF.

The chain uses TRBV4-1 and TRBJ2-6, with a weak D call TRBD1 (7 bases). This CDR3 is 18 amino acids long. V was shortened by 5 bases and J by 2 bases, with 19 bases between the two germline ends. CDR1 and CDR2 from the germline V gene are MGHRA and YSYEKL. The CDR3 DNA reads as TGCGCCAGCAGCTTCGGGAGACAGGGCATGACTGGGGCCAACGTCCTGACTTTC. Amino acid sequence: CASSFGRQGMTGANVLTF.

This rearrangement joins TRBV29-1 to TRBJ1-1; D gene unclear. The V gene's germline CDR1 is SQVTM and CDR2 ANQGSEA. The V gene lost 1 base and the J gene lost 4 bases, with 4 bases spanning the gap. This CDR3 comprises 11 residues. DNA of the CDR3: TGCAGCGTTGAAGGGGCCACTGAAGCTTTCTTT. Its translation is CSVEGATEAFF.

The CDR3 is CASSLPKLGTAAVLEQYF. The CDR3 nucleotides read TGTGCCAGCAGCTTACCCAAATTGGGGACAGCCGCGGTCCTCGAGCAGTACTTC. This chain uses TRBV5-5 with TRBJ2-7; the match to TRBD1 covers 7 bases. Per the germline V gene, CDR1 is SGHKS and CDR2 is YYEKEE (reference sequence). The CDR3 sequence is 18 residues long. Losses at the gene ends were 2 bases for V and 6 bases for J; bases not matched to a gene: 20.

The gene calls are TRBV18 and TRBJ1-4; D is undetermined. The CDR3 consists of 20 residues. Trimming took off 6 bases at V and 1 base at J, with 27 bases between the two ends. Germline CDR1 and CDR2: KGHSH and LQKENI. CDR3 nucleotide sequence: TGTGCCAGCTCCCGACTCGGTTTCGACGGACTTGGGGTAACTAATGAAAAACTGTTTTTT. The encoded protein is CASSRLGFDGLGVTNEKLFF.

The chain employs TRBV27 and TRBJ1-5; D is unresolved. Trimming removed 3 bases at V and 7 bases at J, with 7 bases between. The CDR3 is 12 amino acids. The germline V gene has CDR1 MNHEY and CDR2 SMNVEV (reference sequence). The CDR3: CASSFPGQPQHF. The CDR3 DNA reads TGTGCCAGCAGTTTTCCGGGGCAGCCCCAGCATTTT.

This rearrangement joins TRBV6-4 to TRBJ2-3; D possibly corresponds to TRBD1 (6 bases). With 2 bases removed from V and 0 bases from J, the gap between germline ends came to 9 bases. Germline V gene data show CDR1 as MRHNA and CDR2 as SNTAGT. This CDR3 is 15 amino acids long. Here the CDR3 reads CASSDGQGSTDTQYF. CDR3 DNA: TGTGCCAGCAGTGACGGGCAGGGGAGCACAGATACGCAGTATTTT.